A single sample gave rise to the 25 T cell receptor beta chains below, sequenced in a study of blood T cell repertoires in COVID-19. The protocol was immunoSEQ multiplex PCR, while the TCRdb copy is restricted to in-frame clones and leaves out a portion. Of 200,000 to 250,000 clones listed, 80% to 90% are singletons. The specimen was PBMCs or T cells enriched from blood (not recorded which). The receptors shown here come from a woman in her twenties or thirties who had been exposed to COVID-19.

The chain recombines TRBV5-1 with TRBJ1-2, with D possibly matching TRBD1 (6 bases). Germline V gene lookup returns CDR1 SGHRS and CDR2 YFSETQ. Trimming took 1 base from V and 3 from J, leaving 13 bases between them. The CDR3 runs 15 residues. The CDR3 bases are TGCGCCAGCAGCTTGACAGGGCGGCAGGACTATGGCTACACCTTC. Its protein is CASSLTGRQDYGYTF.

This sequence joins TRBV5-1 and TRBJ1-1, with D possibly being TRBD1 (5 bases). Germline CDR1 SGHRS, CDR2 YFSETQ. There are 15 residues in the CDR3. V lost 4 bases and J 4 bases, leaving 17 bases between the germline ends. CDR3 residues: CASSLGGPGGTEAFF. As DNA, the CDR3 is TGCGCCAGCAGCCTGGGCGGGCCGGGGGGCACTGAAGCTTTCTTT.

The DNA of the CDR3 is TGTGCCAGTAGTGTACAGGGGTCGAGCAATCAGCCCCAGCATTTT. Its translation: CASSVQGSSNQPQHF. The chain has TRBV19 and TRBJ1-5; 7 nucleotides line up with TRBD1. The germline CDR1 and CDR2 sequences are LNHDA and SQIVND (reference sequence). The CDR3 spans 15 residues. Unmatched junction bases numbered 5, after V lost 5 bases and J lost 1 base.

The V call is TRBV27, the J call TRBJ1-6; 8 positions agree with TRBD1. The CDR3 sequence is 14 residues long. Germline V gene lookup returns CDR1 MNHEY and CDR2 SMNVEV (reference sequence). V lost 7 bases to trimming and J lost 10 bases; unmatched junction nucleotides: 9. The CDR3 spells CASNANRGRSPLHF. CDR3 bases: TGTGCCAGCAACGCGAACAGGGGGAGATCACCCCTCCACTTT.

This chain links TRBV30 with TRBJ1-4, with 7 bases fitting TRBD1. The V and J ends lost 0 bases and 0 bases, in that order; junction bases with no gene match: 7. CDR3 length: 17 residues. Germline V gives CDR1 GTSNPN, CDR2 SVGIG (reference sequence). CDR3 in DNA: TGTGCCTGGAGTGTACGGGACAGAGCTTCAACTAATGAAAAACTGTTTTTT. Translation: CAWSVRDRASTNEKLFF.

This chain connects TRBV4-1 to TRBJ1-5; D is unresolved. Germline V lookup: CDR1 MGHRA, CDR2 YSYEKL. V lost 0 bases to trimming and J lost 3 bases, with 6 bases between them. The CDR3 has 14 residues. In DNA, the CDR3 is TGCGCCAGCAGCCAAGATTCCTCCAATCAGCCCCAGCATTTT. Translating it yields CASSQDSSNQPQHF.

The V call is TRBV9, the J call TRBJ1-4; 11 bases are shared with TRBD1. This CDR3 region has 15 residues. V lost 4 bases and J lost 8; bases outside the gene matches: 7. Germline lookup yields CDR1 SGDLS and CDR2 YYNGEE. The CDR3 DNA is TGTGCCAGCAGCTTACGGGACAGGGGGAACGAAAAACTGTTTTTT. Residues: CASSLRDRGNEKLFF.

This sequence joins TRBV11-3 and TRBJ2-7; 7 bases map to TRBD1. From germline, CDR1 is SGHNT and CDR2 YENEEA. The CDR3 consists of 13 residues. V dropped 5 bases and J dropped 4; count of bases not matched to a gene: 5. This CDR3 reads CASSTQGIYEQYF. CDR3 coding DNA: TGTGCCAGCAGCACACAGGGGATATACGAGCAGTACTTC.

The chain uses TRBV19 and TRBJ1-2; maybe TRBD1 (5 bases). CDR3 length: 15 amino acids. The ends were cut back, 3 bases at V and 5 bases at J, with 16 bases in the middle. Germline loops: CDR1 LNHDA, CDR2 SQIVND (reference sequence). DNA for the CDR3: TGTGCCAGTAGTATCCTTCCCGGGGGGTATTATGGCTACACCTTC. Translation gives CASSILPGGYYGYTF.

The chain couples TRBV7-9 to TRBJ1-2; TRBD1 matches at 8 bases. The CDR3 spans 17 residues. V lost 2 bases and J lost 6; bases outside the gene matches: 14. The germline CDR1 and CDR2 sequences are SEHNR and FQNEAQ (reference sequence). For the CDR3, the DNA is TGTGCCAGCAGCTTATCGGCAGGGGGCGAGTTCGGTGATGGCTACACCTTC. This translates into CASSLSAGGEFGDGYTF. Filled out from reference TRBV7-9 and TRBJ1-2, the complete variable domain reads DTGVSQNPRHKITKRGQNVTFRCDPISEHNRLYWYRQTLGQGPEFLTYFQNEAQLEKSRLLSDRFSAERPKGSFSTLEIQRTEQGDSAMYLCASSLSAGGEFGDGYTFGSGTRLTVV.

J is TRBJ1-2 and V is TRBV24-1; TRBD1 aligns across 7 bases. V lost 4 bases to trimming and J lost 4 bases; unmatched junction nucleotides: 5. Germline V gene sequence: CDR1 KGHDR, CDR2 SFDVKD. The CDR3 totals 14 residues. CDR3 sequence reads: CATSETGTAYGYTF. CDR3 sequence (DNA): TGTGCCACCAGTGAGACCGGGACAGCCTATGGCTACACCTTC.

V and J are TRBV7-7 and TRBJ2-3; D perhaps matches TRBD2 (6 bases). Germline CDR1 is SSHAT and CDR2 is FNYEAQ (reference sequence). The CDR3 extends over 13 amino acids. The V end lost 5 bases, the J end lost 4 bases, and 10 bases lay between the germline ends. CDR3 protein: CASSPPGADTQYF. DNA of the CDR3: TGTGCCAGCAGCCCCCCGGGGGCAGATACGCAGTATTTT.

The chain is built from TRBV5-6 and TRBJ1-3; D gene unclear. The germline V gene encodes CDR1 SGHDT and CDR2 YYEEEE. The CDR3 is 17 amino acids. Trimming removed 1 base from V and 3 bases from J, with 17 bases in between. The CDR3, as DNA: TGTGCCAGCAGCTTGAATCCCTCCGTCCGGAGTGGAAACACCATATATTTT. This translates into CASSLNPSVRSGNTIYF.

This clone was counted only a few times. The chain is built from TRBV5-4 and TRBJ2-2; 13 bases fit TRBD2. Unmatched junction bases numbered 2, after V lost 4 bases and J lost 5 bases. In germline, CDR1 is SGHNT, CDR2 YYREEE (reference sequence). CDR3 length: 15 amino acids. The CDR3 DNA is TGTGCCAGCAGCGAGACTAGCGGGGGGACCGGGGAGCTGTTTTTT. Encoded protein: CASSETSGGTGELFF.

This chain uses TRBV10-3 with TRBJ1-2; 8 bases align to TRBD1. J lost 3 bases, V lost 11 bases, and 11 bases had no gene match. Germline-derived CDR1 and CDR2 are ENHRY and SYGVKD. The CDR3 runs to 14 residues. CDR3 bases: TGTGCCTCCCGAACAGGGGGTATGGACTATGGCTACACCTTC. It translates to CASRTGGMDYGYTF.

CDR3 region: CASSESRYWRKTGNYGYTF. CDR3 in DNA: TGTGCCAGCAGTGAATCGCGGTACTGGAGGAAGACAGGGAACTATGGCTACACCTTC. The V and J genes are TRBV2 and TRBJ1-2; 7 positions match TRBD1. The CDR3 length is 19 residues. Germline values: CDR1 SNHLY, CDR2 FYNNEI. Trimming removed 2 bases from V and 2 bases from J; junction bases left unmatched: 17.

J is TRBJ1-1 and V is TRBV18; the D gene is possibly TRBD1 (6 bases). CDR1 is KGHSH, CDR2 LQKENI, per germline. V lost 5 bases and J lost 6, with 7 bases in between. The CDR3 length is 11 residues. The CDR3 protein is CASSNRAEAFF. DNA for the CDR3: TGTGCCAGCTCAAACAGGGCTGAAGCTTTCTTT.

V and J are TRBV12-2 and TRBJ2-3; the table's D call, TRBD2, has no DNA check behind it. TRBV12-2 is tagged as a pseudogene. The CDR3 spans 22 residues. The CDR3 coding sequence is TGTGCAAGTCGCGGAAGGGAAGGGGATAGCGGGGGCCCTCATAAGCGCACAGATACGCAGTATTTT. Translation: CASRGREGDSGGPHKRTDTQYF.

The rearrangement links TRBV2 to TRBJ2-1; a weak D match, TRBD2 (6 bases). The CDR3 loop spans 16 amino acids. Germline values: CDR1 SNHLY, CDR2 FYNNEI. The V end was cut by 6 bases, the J end by 3 bases, with 18 bases between. The CDR3 nucleotides read TGTGCCAGCAGCGCTTCTAGCGTAAGTTACTACAATGAGCAGTTCTTC. Translating it yields CASSASSVSYYNEQFF.

CDR3 sequence reads: CASSSGQGTEKLFF. CDR3 bases: TGTGCCAGTAGTTCAGGACAGGGCACTGAAAAACTGTTTTTT. The chain couples TRBV19 to TRBJ1-4; 8 bases are a match to TRBD1. Germline V gives CDR1 LNHDA, CDR2 SQIVND (reference sequence). CDR3 length: 14 residues. The J segment lost 7 bases and the V segment lost 5 bases, leaving 6 bases of the junction unmatched.

The chain is built from TRBV9 and TRBJ2-6; D may be TRBD1 (6 bases). CDR3 size: 17 residues. V was trimmed by 0 bases and J by 3 bases, leaving 13 bases between them. CDR1 is SGDLS and CDR2 is YYNGEE in the germline V gene. This CDR3 reads CASSVGGRGRGANVLTF. The CDR3 DNA is TGTGCCAGCAGCGTAGGAGGCAGGGGACGTGGGGCCAACGTCCTGACTTTC.

The rearrangement links TRBV7-2 to TRBJ1-2; perhaps TRBD1 as D (5 bases). The CDR3 runs to 14 residues. Trimming removed 2 bases at V and 2 bases at J, with 9 bases between. Germline CDR1 is SGHTA and CDR2 is FQGNSA. CDR3 bases: TGTGCCAGCAGCTTAAATCCAGGGAACTATGGCTACACCTTC. Amino acid sequence: CASSLNPGNYGYTF.

This chain connects TRBV12-3 or TRBV12-4 to TRBJ1-1; tentative D call: TRBD1 (5 bases). The CDR3 is 12 residues long. Trimming took 2 bases from V and 11 from J, leaving 12 bases between them. This CDR3 reads CASSLRQGQAFF. For the CDR3, the DNA is TGTGCCAGCAGTTTAAGGCAGGGCCAGGCTTTCTTT.

This chain joins TRBV19 and TRBJ1-5; possibly TRBD1 for D (5 bases). The CDR3 has 14 amino acids. Looked up from germline, CDR1 is LNHDA and CDR2 is SQIVND (reference sequence). The V end was cut by 7 bases, the J end by 6 bases, with 16 bases between. The CDR3 DNA reads as TGTGCCAGTAATAGTCAGGGCGGCGGTCAGCCCCAGCATTTT. Protein product: CASNSQGGGQPQHF.

The chain employs TRBV12-5 and TRBJ1-4; 8 nucleotides align to TRBD1. The CDR3 runs to 14 residues. V shed 4 bases and J 8 bases; nucleotides not matched to a gene: 6. The V gene's germline CDR1 is LGHNT and CDR2 FRNRAP. The CDR3 nucleotides read TGTGCTAGTGGTTCCCAGGGGGCAGGGGAAAAACTGTTTTTT. This translates into CASGSQGAGEKLFF.